These 13 T cell receptor beta chains came from one sample sequenced in a study of T cell changes during pregnancy in multiple sclerosis. Generated by immunoSEQ multiplex PCR, the TCRdb table keeps only in-frame clones and is missing some. The table has approximately 92,000 clones, over 80% seen once. The sample was peripheral blood, taken in the first trimester of pregnancy. Receptors originate from a female donor with multiple sclerosis, enrolled in a pregnancy study.

The J gene is TRBJ2-1, the V gene TRBV5-1; 9 nucleotides line up with TRBD2. With 4 bases clipped from V and 7 bases from J, the junction kept 12 bases outside the gene matches. The CDR3 has 16 residues. Germline assignment: CDR1 SGHRS and CDR2 YFSETQ. Here the CDR3 reads CASSQILAGAGNEQFF. The CDR3 DNA reads TGCGCCAGCAGCCAGATATTAGCGGGAGCAGGGAATGAGCAGTTCTTC.

The chain is built from TRBV10-3 and TRBJ2-7; tentative D call: TRBD2 (5 bases). The ends were cut back, 0 bases at V and 8 bases at J, with 8 bases in the middle. The CDR3 length is 12 residues. Germline CDR1 reads ENHRY; CDR2 reads SYGVKD. The CDR3 nucleotides read TGTGCCATCAGTGAGTCTCTAGCCCAGCAGTACTTC. Its protein is CAISESLAQQYF.

The chain couples TRBV4-3 to TRBJ2-7; 7 bases align to TRBD2. CDR1 is LGHNA and CDR2 is YSLEER in the germline V gene. The CDR3 consists of 16 residues. With 0 bases clipped from V and 3 bases from J, the junction kept 8 bases outside the gene matches. The CDR3 region is CASSQDLGAGDYEQYF. In nucleotides, the CDR3 is TGCGCCAGCAGCCAAGATCTGGGCGCGGGAGACTACGAGCAGTACTTC.

The chain couples TRBV7-9 to TRBJ1-1; perhaps TRBD1 as D (6 bases). V was shortened by 6 bases and J by 0 bases, with 8 bases between the two germline ends. The CDR3 sequence is 13 residues long. Germline lookup yields CDR1 SEHNR and CDR2 FQNEAQ (reference sequence). The CDR3 protein is CASRAGVNTEAFF. The CDR3 DNA follows: TGTGCCAGCAGAGCAGGGGTGAACACTGAAGCTTTCTTT.

The chain uses TRBV27 and TRBJ2-4, with TRBD1 matching over 9 bases. Per the germline V gene, CDR1 is MNHEY and CDR2 is SMNVEV (reference sequence). The CDR3 covers 16 residues. Losses at the gene ends were 4 bases for V and 0 bases for J; bases not matched to a gene: 4. CDR3 amino acids: CASSYSQGAAKNIQYF. The DNA for the CDR3 is TGTGCCAGCAGTTACTCACAGGGGGCAGCCAAAAACATTCAGTACTTC.

The V call is TRBV27, the J call TRBJ1-2, with 8 bases fitting TRBD1. Trimming cost V 4 bases and J 6 bases; bases outside gene matches: 4. The CDR3 contains 13 residues. CDR1 is MNHEY, CDR2 SMNVEV, per germline (reference sequence). This chain's CDR3 is CASSSGGSDGYTF. In DNA form, the CDR3 reads TGTGCCAGCAGTTCAGGGGGCTCTGATGGCTACACCTTC.

The V gene is TRBV2, the J gene TRBJ2-7, with 9 bases lining up with TRBD1. Germline values: CDR1 SNHLY, CDR2 FYNNEI. This CDR3 is 12 amino acids long. CDR3: CAMRQGAYEQYF. Here the CDR3 DNA reads TGTGCTATGAGACAGGGGGCCTACGAGCAGTACTTC.

CDR3 region: CASTMGLYKADTQYF. CDR3 DNA sequence: TGTGCCAGCACCATGGGACTATATAAGGCAGATACGCAGTATTTT. This chain connects TRBV5-6 to TRBJ2-3; the match to TRBD2 covers 7 bases. J lost 4 bases, V lost 6 bases, and 11 bases had no gene match. Per the germline V gene, CDR1 is SGHDT and CDR2 is YYEEEE. The CDR3 is 15 amino acids.

The V and J genes are TRBV5-6 and TRBJ2-1; 9 positions agree with TRBD2. The CDR3 totals 16 residues. V was pared by 0 bases and J by 2 bases, with 3 bases of the junction left unmatched. The germline V gene encodes CDR1 SGHDT and CDR2 YYEEEE. The CDR3 nucleotides read TGTGCCAGCAGCTTGGCTAGCGGGATTACCTACAATGAGCAGTTCTTC. Translating it yields CASSLASGITYNEQFF.

CDR3 region: CASSEALVPQHF. The CDR3 nucleotides are TGCGCCAGCAGTGAGGCGCTGGTTCCCCAGCATTTT. The rearrangement links TRBV10-1 to TRBJ1-5; D gene ambiguous. The V gene's germline CDR1 is WNHNN and CDR2 SYGVQD (reference sequence). The V end was cut by 2 bases, the J end by 10 bases, with 9 bases between. The CDR3 spans 12 residues.

CDR3 sequence reads: CASSVAGTGDTEAFF. CDR3 nucleotides: TGTGCCAGCAGCGTAGCAGGGACAGGGGACACTGAAGCTTTCTTT. The V gene is TRBV9, the J gene TRBJ1-1, with 10 nucleotides matching TRBD1. CDR1 and CDR2 (germline): SGDLS, YYNGEE. Germline trimming cut 0 bases from V and 3 bases from J; bases unmatched to any gene: 2. This CDR3 region has 15 residues.

CDR3 sequence (DNA): TGTGCCAGCAGTCCCCCACCGACAGGGGGCCTTTCCTCTGGGGCCAACGTCCTGACTTTC. Protein sequence: CASSPPPTGGLSSGANVLTF. The J gene is TRBJ2-6, the V gene TRBV27, with TRBD1 matching 10 bases. The junction had 13 bases not matched to a gene; V was cut back by 5 bases and J by 0 bases. CDR3 length: 20 amino acids. CDR1 is MNHEY and CDR2 is SMNVEV in the germline V gene (reference sequence).

The genes are TRBV5-1 and TRBJ1-2; 10 nucleotides match TRBD1. This CDR3 has 15 amino acids. V was clipped by 3 bases and J by 2 bases; unmatched bases: 4. Germline V CDR1 and CDR2: SGHRS, YFSETQ. CDR3 amino acids: CASSSTGQGNYGYTF. The CDR3 coding sequence is TGCGCCAGCAGCTCCACGGGACAGGGGAACTATGGCTACACCTTC.